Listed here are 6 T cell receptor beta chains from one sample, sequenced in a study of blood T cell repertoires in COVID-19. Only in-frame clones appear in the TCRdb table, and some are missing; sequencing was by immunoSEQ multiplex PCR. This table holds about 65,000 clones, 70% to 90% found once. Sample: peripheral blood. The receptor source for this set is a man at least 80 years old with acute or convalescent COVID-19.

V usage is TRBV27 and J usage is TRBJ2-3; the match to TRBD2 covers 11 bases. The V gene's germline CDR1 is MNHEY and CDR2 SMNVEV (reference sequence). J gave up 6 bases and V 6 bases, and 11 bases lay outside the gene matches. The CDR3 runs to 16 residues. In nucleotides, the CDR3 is TGTGCCAGCAGGCCACATAGCGGGGGGGCCTCGGATACGCAGTATTTT. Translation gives CASRPHSGGASDTQYF.

Here the CDR3 reads CATSSELSSYEQYF. DNA of the CDR3: TGTGCCACCAGCAGTGAGCTGAGCTCCTACGAGCAGTACTTC. The chain combines TRBV15 with TRBJ2-7; D is unclear. V was trimmed by 3 bases and J by 0 bases, leaving 9 bases between them. CDR1 LNHNV and CDR2 YYDKDF come from the germline V gene (reference sequence). This CDR3 is 14 amino acids long.

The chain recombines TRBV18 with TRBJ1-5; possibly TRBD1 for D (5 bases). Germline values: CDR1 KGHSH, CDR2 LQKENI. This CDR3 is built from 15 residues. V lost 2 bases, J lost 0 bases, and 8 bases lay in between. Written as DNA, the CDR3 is TGTGCCAGCTCACCAGCAGGGAATAGCAATCAGCCCCAGCATTTT. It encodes CASSPAGNSNQPQHF.

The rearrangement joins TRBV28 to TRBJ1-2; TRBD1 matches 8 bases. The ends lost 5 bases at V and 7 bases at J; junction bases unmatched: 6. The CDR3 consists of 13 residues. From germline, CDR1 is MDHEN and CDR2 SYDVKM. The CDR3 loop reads CASSPGQGSGYTF. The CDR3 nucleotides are TGTGCCAGCAGTCCAGGACAGGGCTCTGGCTACACCTTC.

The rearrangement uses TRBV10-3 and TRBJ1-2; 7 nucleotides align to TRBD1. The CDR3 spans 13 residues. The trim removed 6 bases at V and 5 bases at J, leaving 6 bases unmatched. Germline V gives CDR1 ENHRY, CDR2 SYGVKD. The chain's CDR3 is CAIRPGTEYGYTF. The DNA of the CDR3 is TGTGCCATCAGGCCCGGGACAGAATATGGCTACACCTTC.

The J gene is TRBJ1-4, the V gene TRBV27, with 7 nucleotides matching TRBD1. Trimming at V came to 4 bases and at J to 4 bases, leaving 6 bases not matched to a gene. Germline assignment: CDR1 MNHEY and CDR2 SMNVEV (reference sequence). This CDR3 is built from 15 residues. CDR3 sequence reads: CASSSLDRLNEKLFF. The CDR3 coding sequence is TGTGCCAGCAGTTCATTGGACAGGCTTAATGAAAAACTGTTTTTT. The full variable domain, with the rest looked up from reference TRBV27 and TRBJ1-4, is EAQVTQNPRYLITVTGKKLTVTCSQNMNHEYMSWYRQDPGLGLRQIYYSMNVEVTDKGDVPEGYKVSRKEKRNFPLILESPSPNQTSLYFCASSSLDRLNEKLFFGSGTQLSVL.